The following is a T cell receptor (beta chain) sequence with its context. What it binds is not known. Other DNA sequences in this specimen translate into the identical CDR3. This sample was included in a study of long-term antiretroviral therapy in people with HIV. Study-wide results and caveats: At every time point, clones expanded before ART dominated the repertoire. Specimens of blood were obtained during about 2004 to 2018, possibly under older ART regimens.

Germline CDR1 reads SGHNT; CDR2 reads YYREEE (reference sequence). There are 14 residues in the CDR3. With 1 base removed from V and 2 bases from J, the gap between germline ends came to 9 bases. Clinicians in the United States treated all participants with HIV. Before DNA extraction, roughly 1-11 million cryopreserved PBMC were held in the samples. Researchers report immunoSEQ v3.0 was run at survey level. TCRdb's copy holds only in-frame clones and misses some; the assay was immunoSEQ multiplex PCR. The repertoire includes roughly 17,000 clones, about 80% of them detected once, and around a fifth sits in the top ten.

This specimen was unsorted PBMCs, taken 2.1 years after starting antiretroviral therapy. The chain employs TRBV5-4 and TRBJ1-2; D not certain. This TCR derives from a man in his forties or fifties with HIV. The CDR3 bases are TGTGCCAGCAGCTTGCAGGACCGGAACTATGGCTACACCTTC. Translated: CASSLQDRNYGYTF.